Listed below are T cell receptor beta chains from one sample, sequenced in a study of neurological immune-mediated disorders. TCRdb processed the 5' RACE reads anew with MiXCR; each CDR3 protein has one entry. Among 85,000 to 90,000 distinct CDR3 sequences, roughly 3.2% were seen once, and the ten largest hold approximately 2.9%. Sample: PBMCs. The receptor source for this set is a woman aged 45-59 years with multiple sclerosis. Both conserved end residues are part of each CDR3. D genes are given only for firm matches. Size tells how often a clone was seen (once, few, many) or the class of an expanded clone, and some rows leave it out.

J gene | clone size | V gene | D gene | CDR3 DNA | CDR3 protein
TRBJ1-2 | many | TRBV12-3/TRBV12-4 | . | TGTGCCAGCACCCATACGGAGAACGGCTACACCTTC | CASTHTENGYTF
TRBJ2-1 | many | TRBV2 | TRBD1 | TGTGCCAGCACCAGGGGGTATCGCTCCTACAATGAGCAGTTCTTC | CASTRGYRSYNEQFF
TRBJ1-6 | many | TRBV12-3/TRBV12-4 | . | TGTGCCAGCAGTCACCGGACATTTGGTTCACCCCTCCACTTT | CASSHRTFGSPLHF
TRBJ1-1 | many | TRBV20-1 | . | TGCAGTGCTCTTGGACGGTTGAACACTGAAGCTTTCTTT | CSALGRLNTEAFF
TRBJ2-5 | many | TRBV5-5 | . | TGTGCCAGCTCTACCATGACTCAAGAGACCCAGTACTTC | CASSTMTQETQYF
TRBJ2-2 | many | TRBV20-1 | TRBD2 | TGCAGTGCTAGACTTAGAGCGGGGGTGAACACCGGGGAGCTGTTTTTT | CSARLRAGVNTGELFF
TRBJ2-3 | many | TRBV5-6 | TRBD2 | TGTGCCAGCAGCTGGGGACTAGCGGGGACTACAGATACGCAGTATTTT | CASSWGLAGTTDTQYF
TRBJ2-7 | many | TRBV9 | TRBD2 | TGTGCCAGCAGCGAAGACCCCATCCGGGGGGTCGGGTACGAGCAGTACTTC | CASSEDPIRGVGYEQYF
TRBJ1-6 | . | TRBV20-1 | . | TGCAGTACCGATGGGGGGCGTCGGTATAATTCAACCCTCAACTTT | CSTDGGRRYNSTLNF
TRBJ2-1 | many | TRBV7-2 | TRBD1 | TGTGCCAGCAGCTTAGGTTACAGGGGGCCGGGTGATGAGCAGTTCTTC | CASSLGYRGPGDEQFF
TRBJ1-1 | many | TRBV12-3/TRBV12-4 | TRBD1 | TGTGCCAGCAGTTTGACAGGGGGCGGCTACACTGAAGCTTTCTTT | CASSLTGGGYTEAFF
TRBJ2-5 | many | TRBV7-2 | . | TGTGCCACCCAGTACCAAGAGACCCAGTACTTC | CATQYQETQYF